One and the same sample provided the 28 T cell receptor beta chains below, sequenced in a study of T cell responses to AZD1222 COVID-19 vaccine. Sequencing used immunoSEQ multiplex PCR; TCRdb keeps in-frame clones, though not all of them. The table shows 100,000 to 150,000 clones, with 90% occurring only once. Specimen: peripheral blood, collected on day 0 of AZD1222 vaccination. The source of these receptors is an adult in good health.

CDR3 amino acids: CASSQGMDGNEKLFF. The DNA for the CDR3 is TGCGCCAGCAGCCAAGGCATGGACGGGAATGAAAAACTGTTTTTT. The rearrangement joins TRBV4-1 to TRBJ1-4; D gene uncertain. In germline, CDR1 is MGHRA, CDR2 YSYEKL. V was trimmed by 1 base and J by 5 bases, leaving 11 bases between them. There are 15 residues in the CDR3.

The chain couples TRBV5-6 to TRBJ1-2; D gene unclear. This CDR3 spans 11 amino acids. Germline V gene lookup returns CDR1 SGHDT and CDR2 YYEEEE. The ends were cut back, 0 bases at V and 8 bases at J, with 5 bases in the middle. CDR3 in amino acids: CASSLGAGYTF. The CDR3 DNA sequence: TGTGCCAGCAGCTTGGGGGCCGGCTACACCTTC.

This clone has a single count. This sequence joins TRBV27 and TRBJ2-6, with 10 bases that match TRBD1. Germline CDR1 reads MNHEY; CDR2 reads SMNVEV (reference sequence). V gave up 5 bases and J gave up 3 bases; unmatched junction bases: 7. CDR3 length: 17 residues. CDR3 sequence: CASSKTGGFGGANVLTF. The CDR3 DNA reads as TGTGCCAGCAGTAAGACAGGGGGCTTTGGTGGGGCCAACGTCCTGACTTTC.

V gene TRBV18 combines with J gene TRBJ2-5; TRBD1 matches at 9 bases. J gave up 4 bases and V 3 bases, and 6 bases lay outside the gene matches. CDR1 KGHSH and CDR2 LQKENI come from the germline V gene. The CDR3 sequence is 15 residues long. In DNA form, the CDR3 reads TGTGCCAGCTCACCCCGGACAGGGGAGGGAGAGACCCAGTACTTC. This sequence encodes CASSPRTGEGETQYF.

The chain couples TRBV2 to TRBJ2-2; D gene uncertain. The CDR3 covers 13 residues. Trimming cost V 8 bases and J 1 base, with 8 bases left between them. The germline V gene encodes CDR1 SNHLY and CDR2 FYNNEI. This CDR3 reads CASLQGNTGELFF. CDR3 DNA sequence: TGTGCCAGCCTTCAAGGGAACACCGGGGAGCTGTTTTTT.

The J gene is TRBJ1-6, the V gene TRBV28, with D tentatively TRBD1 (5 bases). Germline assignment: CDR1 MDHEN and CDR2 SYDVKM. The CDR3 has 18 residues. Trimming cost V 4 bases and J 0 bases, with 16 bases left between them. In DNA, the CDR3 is TGTGCCAGCAGTTCCCCAAGACAGCGCGGCTCCTATAATTCACCCCTCCACTTT. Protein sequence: CASSSPRQRGSYNSPLHF. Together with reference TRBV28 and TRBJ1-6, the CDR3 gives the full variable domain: DVKVTQSSRYLVKRTGEKVFLECVQDMDHENMFWYRQDPGLGLRLIYFSYDVKMKEKGDIPEGYSVSREKKERFSLILESASTNQTSMYLCASSSPRQRGSYNSPLHFGNGTRLTVT.

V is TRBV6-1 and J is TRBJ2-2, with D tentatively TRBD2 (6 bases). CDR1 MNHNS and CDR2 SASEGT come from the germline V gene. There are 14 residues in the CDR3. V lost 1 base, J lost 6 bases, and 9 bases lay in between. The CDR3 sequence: CASSEVGGAGELFF. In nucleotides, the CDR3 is TGTGCCAGCAGTGAAGTGGGGGGAGCCGGGGAGCTGTTTTTT.

The CDR3 region is CASKGGLNTEAFF. CDR3 DNA sequence: TGTGCCAGCAAGGGGGGCTTGAACACTGAAGCTTTCTTT. This chain links TRBV27 with TRBJ1-1, with D tentatively TRBD1 (6 bases). V lost 7 bases and J lost 0, with 9 bases in between. Germline-derived CDR1 and CDR2 are MNHEY and SMNVEV (reference sequence). The CDR3 is 13 residues long.

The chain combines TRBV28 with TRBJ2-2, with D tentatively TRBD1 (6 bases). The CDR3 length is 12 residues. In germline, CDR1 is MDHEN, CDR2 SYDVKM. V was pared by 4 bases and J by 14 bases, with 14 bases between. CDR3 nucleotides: TGTGCCAGCAGTTCAGGGGTCAAAGGACTGTTTTTT. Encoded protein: CASSSGVKGLFF.

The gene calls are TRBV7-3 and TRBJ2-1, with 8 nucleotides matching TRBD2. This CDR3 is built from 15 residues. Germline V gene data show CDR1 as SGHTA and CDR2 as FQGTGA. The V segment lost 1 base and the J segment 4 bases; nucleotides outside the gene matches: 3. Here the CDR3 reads CASSLRSSGYNEQFF. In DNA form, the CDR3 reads TGTGCCAGCAGCTTAAGGTCTAGCGGGTACAATGAGCAGTTCTTC.

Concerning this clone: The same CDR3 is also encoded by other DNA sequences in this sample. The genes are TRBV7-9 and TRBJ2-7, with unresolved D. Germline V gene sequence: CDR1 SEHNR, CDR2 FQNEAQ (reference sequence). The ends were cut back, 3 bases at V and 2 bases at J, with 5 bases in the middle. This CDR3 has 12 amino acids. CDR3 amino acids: CASSLGTYEQYF. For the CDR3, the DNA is TGTGCCAGCAGCTTGGGCACCTACGAGCAGTACTTC.

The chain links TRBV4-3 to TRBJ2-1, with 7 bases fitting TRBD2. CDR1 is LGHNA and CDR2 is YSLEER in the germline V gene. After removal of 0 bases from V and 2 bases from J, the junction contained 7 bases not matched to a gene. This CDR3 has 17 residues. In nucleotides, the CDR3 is TGCGCCAGCAGCCAAGAGGCCCCGGGACTAACCTACAATGAGCAGTTCTTC. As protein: CASSQEAPGLTYNEQFF.

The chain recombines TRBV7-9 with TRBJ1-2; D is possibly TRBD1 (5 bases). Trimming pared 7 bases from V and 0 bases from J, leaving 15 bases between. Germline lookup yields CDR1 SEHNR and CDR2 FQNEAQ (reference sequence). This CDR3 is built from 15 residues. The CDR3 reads CASTETARANYGYTF. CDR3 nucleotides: TGTGCCAGCACCGAGACAGCCCGAGCTAACTATGGCTACACCTTC.

The CDR3 reads CASSEQGYGNTIYF. The CDR3 DNA sequence: TGTGCCAGCAGCGAACAGGGGTATGGAAACACCATATATTTT. This rearrangement joins TRBV5-6 to TRBJ1-3; TRBD1 agrees at 7 bases. The J segment lost 3 bases and the V segment lost 4 bases, leaving 4 bases of the junction unmatched. In germline, CDR1 is SGHDT, CDR2 YYEEEE. CDR3 length: 14 residues. The full variable domain, completed using reference TRBV5-6 and TRBJ1-3, is DAGVTQSPTHLIKTRGQQVTLRCSPKSGHDTVSWYQQALGQGPQFIFQYYEEEERQRGNFPDRFSGHQFPNYSSELNVNALLLGDSALYLCASSEQGYGNTIYFGEGSWLTVV.

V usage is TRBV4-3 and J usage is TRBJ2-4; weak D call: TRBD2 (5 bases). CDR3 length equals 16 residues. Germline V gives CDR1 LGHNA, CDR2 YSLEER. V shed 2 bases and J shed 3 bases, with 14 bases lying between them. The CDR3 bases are TGCGCCAGCAGCCAACACACTAATCGGGGCAAAAACATTCAGTACTTC. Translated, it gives CASSQHTNRGKNIQYF.

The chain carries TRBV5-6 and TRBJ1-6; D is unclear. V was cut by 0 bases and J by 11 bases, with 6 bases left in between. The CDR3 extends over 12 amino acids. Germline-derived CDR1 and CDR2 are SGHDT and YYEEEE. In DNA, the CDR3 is TGTGCCAGCAGCTTGGGGATCGCACCCCTCCACTTT. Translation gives CASSLGIAPLHF.

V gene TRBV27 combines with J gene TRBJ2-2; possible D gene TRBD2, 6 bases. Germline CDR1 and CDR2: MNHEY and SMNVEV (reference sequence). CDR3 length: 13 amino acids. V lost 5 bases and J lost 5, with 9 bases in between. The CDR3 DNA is TGTGCCAGCAGTCCTCGGGGGACCGGGGAGCTGTTTTTT. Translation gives CASSPRGTGELFF.

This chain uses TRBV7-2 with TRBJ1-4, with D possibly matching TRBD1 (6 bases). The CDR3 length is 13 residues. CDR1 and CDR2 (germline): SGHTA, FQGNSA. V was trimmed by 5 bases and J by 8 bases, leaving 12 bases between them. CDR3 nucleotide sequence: TGTGCCAGCAGCCGAGGGGGGAGCGAAAAACTGTTTTTT. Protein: CASSRGGSEKLFF.

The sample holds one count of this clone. The chain's CDR3 is CAWRLANQETQYF. In DNA form, the CDR3 reads TGTGCCTGGAGACTGGCAAACCAAGAGACCCAGTACTTC. The V call is TRBV30, the J call TRBJ2-5; D gene uncertain. Germline V CDR1 and CDR2: GTSNPN, SVGIG (reference sequence). V was clipped by 3 bases and J by 0 bases, with 8 bases between them. The CDR3 is made up of 13 amino acids.

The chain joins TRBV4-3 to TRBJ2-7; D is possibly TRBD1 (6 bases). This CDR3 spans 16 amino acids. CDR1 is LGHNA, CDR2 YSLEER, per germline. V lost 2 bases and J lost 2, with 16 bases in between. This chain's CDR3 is CASSQYLTGQAYEQYF. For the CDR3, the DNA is TGCGCCAGCAGCCAATACCTGACAGGCCAAGCCTACGAGCAGTACTTC.

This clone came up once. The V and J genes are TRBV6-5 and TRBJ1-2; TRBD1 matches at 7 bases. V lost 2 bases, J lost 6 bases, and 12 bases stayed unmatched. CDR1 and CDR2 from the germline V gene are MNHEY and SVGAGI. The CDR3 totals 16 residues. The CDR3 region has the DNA TGTGCCAGCAGTTACCTGTCGGGCAGGGGGGGAGATGGCTACACCTTC. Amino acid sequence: CASSYLSGRGGDGYTF.

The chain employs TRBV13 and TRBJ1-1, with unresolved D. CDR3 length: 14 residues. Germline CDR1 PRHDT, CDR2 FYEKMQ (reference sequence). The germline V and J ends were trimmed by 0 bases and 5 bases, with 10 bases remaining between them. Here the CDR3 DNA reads TGTGCCAGCAGCTTAGGACACTATGTAACTGAAGCTTTCTTT. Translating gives CASSLGHYVTEAFF.

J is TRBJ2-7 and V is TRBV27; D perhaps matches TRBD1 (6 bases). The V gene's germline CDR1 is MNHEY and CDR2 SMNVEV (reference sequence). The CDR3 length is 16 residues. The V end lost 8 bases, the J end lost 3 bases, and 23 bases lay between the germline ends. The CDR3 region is CASGIQGSQILYEQYF. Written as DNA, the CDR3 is TGTGCCAGCGGAATTCAGGGGTCTCAAATCCTCTACGAGCAGTACTTC.

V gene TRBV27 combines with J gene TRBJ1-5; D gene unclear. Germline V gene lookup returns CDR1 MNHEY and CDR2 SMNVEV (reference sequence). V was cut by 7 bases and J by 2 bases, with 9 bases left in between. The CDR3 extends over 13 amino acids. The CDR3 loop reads CASKPEGNQPQHF. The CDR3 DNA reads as TGTGCCAGCAAACCTGAGGGCAATCAGCCCCAGCATTTT.

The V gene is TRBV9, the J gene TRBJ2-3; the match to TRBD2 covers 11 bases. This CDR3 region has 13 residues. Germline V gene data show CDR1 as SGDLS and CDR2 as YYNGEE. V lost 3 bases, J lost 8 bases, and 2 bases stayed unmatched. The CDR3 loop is CASSGGTSGTQYF. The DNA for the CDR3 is TGTGCCAGCAGCGGGGGGACTAGCGGTACGCAGTATTTT.

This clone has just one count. The CDR3, as DNA: TGTGCCAGCAGTTCAAGACAGGGAGGTTATGCTGAAGCTTTCTTT. This translates into CASSSRQGGYAEAFF. The J gene is TRBJ1-1, the V gene TRBV6-6; TRBD1 matches 7 bases. This CDR3 comprises 15 residues. Germline values: CDR1 MNHNY, CDR2 SVGAGI (reference sequence). V was clipped by 4 bases and J by 6 bases; unmatched bases: 11.

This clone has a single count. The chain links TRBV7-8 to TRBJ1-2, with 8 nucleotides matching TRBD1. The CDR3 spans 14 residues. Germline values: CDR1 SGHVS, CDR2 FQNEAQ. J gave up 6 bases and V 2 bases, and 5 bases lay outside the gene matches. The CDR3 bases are TGTGCCAGCAGCTTAACGACAGGGGCTAATGGCTACACCTTC. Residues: CASSLTTGANGYTF.

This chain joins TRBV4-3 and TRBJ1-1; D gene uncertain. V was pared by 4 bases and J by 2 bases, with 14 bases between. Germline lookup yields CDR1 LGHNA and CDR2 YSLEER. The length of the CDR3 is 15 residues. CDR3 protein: CASSLTPGSNTEAFF. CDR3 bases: TGCGCCAGCAGCCTAACCCCCGGGAGCAACACTGAAGCTTTCTTT.